This section outlines one TCR beta chain sequence together with its context. The source of the sample is a study of blood T cell repertoires in COVID-19. Study-level background: Acute and convalescent COVID-19 specimens originated in the United States, Italy and Spain. Sample material is recorded as cDNA or gDNA derived from T cells, B-cell-depleted T cells, or PBMCs.

Authors' analysis steps: Reference gene primers were amplified, and this amplification served to estimate nucleated cell counts. Generated by immunoSEQ multiplex PCR, the TCRdb table keeps only in-frame clones and is missing some. V and J calls and clone size are those listed in that table; D and trimming were worked out from the DNA. This sample has around 350,000 clones, with around 86% found just once. The CDR3 sequence is 12 residues long. The V end was cut by 5 bases, the J end by 0 bases, with 7 bases between. Per the germline V gene, CDR1 is GTSNPN and CDR2 is SVGIG (reference sequence). The TCR originated in a human donor in a cohort sampled during active COVID-19. V and J are TRBV30 and TRBJ1-2, with D perhaps matching TRBD1 (6 bases). Source material: peripheral blood. This CDR3 is CAWGTSNYGYTF. CDR3 DNA: TGTGCCTGGGGGACATCTAACTATGGCTACACCTTC. The full variable domain, with the rest looked up from reference TRBV30 and TRBJ1-2, is SQTIHQWPATLVQPVGSPLSLECTVEGTSNPNLYWYRQAAGRGLQLLFYSVGIGQISSEVPQNLSASRPQDRQFILSSKKLLLSDSGFYLCAWGTSNYGYTFGSGTRLTVV.